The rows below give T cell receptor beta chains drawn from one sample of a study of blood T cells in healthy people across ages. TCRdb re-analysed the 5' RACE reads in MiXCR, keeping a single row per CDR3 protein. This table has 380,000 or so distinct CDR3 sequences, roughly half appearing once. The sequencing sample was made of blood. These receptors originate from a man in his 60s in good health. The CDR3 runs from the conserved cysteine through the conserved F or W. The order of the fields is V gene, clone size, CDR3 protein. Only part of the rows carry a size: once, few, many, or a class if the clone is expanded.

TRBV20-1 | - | CSASWLGTDTQYF
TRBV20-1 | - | CSASPPGGYTF
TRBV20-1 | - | CSAREDANSPLHF
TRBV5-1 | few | CASRRRQGLNEKLFF
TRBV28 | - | CASSGGQANEQFF
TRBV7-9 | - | CASNFLAGTYNEQFF
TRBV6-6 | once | CASSPRQAAEKLFF
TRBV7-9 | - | CASSPDRVRGQPQHF
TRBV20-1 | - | CSAKESRSWITEAFF
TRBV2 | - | CASKDRGDRDYGYTF
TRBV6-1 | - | CASRGNRDRVISPLHF
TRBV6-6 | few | CASSYQGGYTF
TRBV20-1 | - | CSPSIAAANEKLFF
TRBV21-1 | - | CASSKGLAGAYETQYF
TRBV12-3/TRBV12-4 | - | CASAPGQGPFDEQFF
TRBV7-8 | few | CASSLGPLAGGYEQYF
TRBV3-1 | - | CASSTGTGAYEQYF
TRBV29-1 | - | CSVEQGGCTF
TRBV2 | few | CASRIETQYF
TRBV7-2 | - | CASSLVLAGVGNEQFF
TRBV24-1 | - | CATSGGRDTEAFF
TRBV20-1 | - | CSAYRLAGGGYNEQFF
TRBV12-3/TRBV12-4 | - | CASKLTGIFGYTF
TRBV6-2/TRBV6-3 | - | CASSNVQGTYEQYF
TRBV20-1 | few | CSARPGSRRSTEAFF
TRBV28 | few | CASSPYGLGYGYTF
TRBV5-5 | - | CASSARLSRGNSPLHF
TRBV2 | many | CASSRRTGGYTF
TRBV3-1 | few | CASSLKGEQYF
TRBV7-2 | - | CASSYYYEQYF
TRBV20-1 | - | CSAKIGAGPETQYF
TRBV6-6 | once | CASSLVSSPGAEQYF
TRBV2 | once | CASSERGLVSNEQFF
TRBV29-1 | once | CSVVTGYNGQFF
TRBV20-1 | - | CSARDGRGNTEAFF
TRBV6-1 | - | CASRGDRSYEQYF
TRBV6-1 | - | CASSVSAEVYNEQFF
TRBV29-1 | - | CSARPGGEETQYF
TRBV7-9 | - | CASSFQWRRDSENEQFF
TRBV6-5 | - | CASSYSEGAGNEQFF
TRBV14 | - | CASSKGTGSLSTQYF